What follows are 24 T cell receptor beta chains derived from one specimen sequenced in a study of CD8+CD57+ T cells in acquired aplastic anemia. Profiling that covered TCR beta VDJ and CDR3 relied on genomic DNA as its template. TCRdb reprocessed the reads via MiXCR and lists one record per CDR3 protein. This table has some 150,000 distinct CDR3 sequences, about 64% appearing once. By flow cytometry, patients selected for sequencing had shown an expansion of CD8+CD57+ cells. Sequencing was carried out using sorted CD4+, CD8+, or CD8+CD57+ T cells (not recorded which) from PBMCs. Receptors originate from a human donor with aplastic anemia.

The CDR3 reads CASSQDQGQPQHF. The CDR3, as DNA: TGTGCCAGCAGCCAAGATCAGGGCCAGCCCCAGCATTTT. The chain links TRBV3-1 to TRBJ1-5; TRBD1 is a possible D gene (5 bases). The CDR3 contains 13 residues. CDR1 is LGHDT and CDR2 is YNNKEL in the germline V gene (reference sequence). Trimming took 0 bases from V and 7 from J, leaving 7 bases between them.

To note about this clonotype: A read error may account for a junction end that differs from germline. The chain joins TRBV4-1 to TRBJ2-7; 7 nucleotides line up with TRBD1. The CDR3 is 12 residues long. Germline V CDR1 and CDR2: MGHRA, YSYEKL. The CDR3 DNA reads as TGTGCCAGCAGCCAAGGGGGCTTCGAGCAGTACTTC. Its protein product is CASSQGGFEQYF.

The chain joins TRBV7-2 to TRBJ1-2; tentatively, D is TRBD1 (6 bases). The CDR3 has 13 amino acids. The germline V gene encodes CDR1 SGHTA and CDR2 FQGNSA. Between the trimmed V and J ends, which lost 2 bases and 12 bases, there was a span of 16 bases. CDR3 nucleotide sequence: TGTGCCAGCAGCTTATCGGGGGGCAGGGGCCACACCTTC. Translated, it gives CASSLSGGRGHTF.

The CDR3 region is CATSRDRDRGPNEQFF. The DNA of the CDR3 is TGTGCCACCAGCAGAGATAGGGACAGGGGGCCCAATGAGCAGTTCTTC. The chain recombines TRBV15 with TRBJ2-1, with 12 bases matching TRBD1. This CDR3 has 16 amino acids. Per germline, CDR1 LNHNV and CDR2 YYDKDF (reference sequence). V shed 0 bases, J shed 6 bases, and the junction held 3 bases outside the gene matches.

V and J are TRBV9 and TRBJ2-7; TRBD1 matches 9 bases. The CDR3 is made up of 16 amino acids. The V gene's germline CDR1 is SGDLS and CDR2 YYNGEE. With V trimmed by 3 bases and J by 2 bases, 9 bases remained unmatched. The CDR3 spells CASSDGTGRTAYEQYF. The CDR3 DNA is TGTGCCAGCAGCGATGGGACAGGGAGGACGGCCTACGAGCAGTACTTC. The full variable domain, in which reference TRBV9 and TRBJ2-7 provide the parts outside the CDR3, is DSGVTQTPKHLITATGQRVTLRCSPRSGDLSVYWYQQSLDQGLQFLIQYYNGEERAKGNILERFSAQQFPDLHSELNLSSLELGDSALYFCASSDGTGRTAYEQYFGPGTRLTVT.

This sequence joins TRBV20-1 and TRBJ1-4; maybe TRBD1 (5 bases). Germline loops: CDR1 DFQATT, CDR2 SNEGSKA (reference sequence). This CDR3 region has 13 residues. Trimming removed 5 bases from V and 11 bases from J, with 18 bases in between. CDR3 in DNA: TGCAGTGCTGGTCGGCAGGACAAAGGGAAACTGTTTTTT. This gives the protein CSAGRQDKGKLFF.

J is TRBJ2-3 and V is TRBV19, with a possible D match to TRBD1 (5 bases). The length of the CDR3 is 12 residues. V lost 6 bases and J 4 bases, leaving 8 bases between the germline ends. Germline-derived CDR1 and CDR2 are LNHDA and SQIVND (reference sequence). The CDR3 region has the DNA TGTGCCAGTAGGCAGGGTTCAGATACGCAGTATTTT. Translated: CASRQGSDTQYF.

This clonotype showed up just a few times. The V and J genes are TRBV20-1 and TRBJ2-5; D remains unclear. Looked up from germline, CDR1 is DFQATT and CDR2 is SNEGSKA (reference sequence). V shed 2 bases and J shed 5 bases, with 6 bases lying between them. This CDR3 contains 11 residues. CDR3: CSARLGETQYF. The CDR3 DNA follows: TGCAGTGCTAGATTGGGCGAGACCCAGTACTTC.

J is TRBJ1-2 and V is TRBV24-1; 8 nucleotides match TRBD1. This CDR3 spans 15 amino acids. The V and J ends lost 6 bases and 5 bases, in that order; junction bases with no gene match: 10. The germline V gene encodes CDR1 KGHDR and CDR2 SFDVKD. As DNA, the CDR3 is TGTGCCACCAGTCAACCGGGACAGGATTTGTATGGCTACACCTTC. Its translation: CATSQPGQDLYGYTF.

The rearrangement uses TRBV19 and TRBJ2-7; maybe TRBD1 (6 bases). V was shortened by 6 bases and J by 2 bases, with 11 bases between the two germline ends. CDR1 and CDR2 from the germline V gene are LNHDA and SQIVND (reference sequence). This CDR3 contains 13 residues. CDR3 DNA: TGTGCCAGTAGCGCGTACAGGGCCTACGAGCAGTACGTC. As protein: CASSAYRAYEQYV.

CDR3 nucleotides: TGTGCCACCAGGGGATGGGACAGGGGAACTGAAGCTTTCTTT. Amino acid sequence: CATRGWDRGTEAFF. The gene calls are TRBV10-3 and TRBJ1-1; TRBD1 matches at 10 bases. V gave up 10 bases and J gave up 5 bases; unmatched junction bases: 10. This CDR3 is built from 14 residues. Germline V gene data show CDR1 as ENHRY and CDR2 as SYGVKD.

This clonotype turned up a few times. The junction departs from the called germline gene at one end, perhaps through a read error. The chain combines TRBV20-1 with TRBJ1-2; D call uncertain. From germline, CDR1 is DFQATT and CDR2 SNEGSKA (reference sequence). The CDR3 contains 10 residues. The CDR3 nucleotides read TGCAGTGCTAGCCAGGACGGCGTTCCTTTC. Translating gives CSASQDGVPF.

The chain combines TRBV7-2 with TRBJ2-5; no reliable D call. The CDR3 consists of 14 residues. Trimming removed 5 bases from V and 4 bases from J, with 14 bases in between. Looked up from germline, CDR1 is SGHTA and CDR2 is FQGNSA. The CDR3 nucleotides are TGTGCCAGCAGCCGTTGGGCGCGTCCAGAGACCCAGTACTTC. Amino acids: CASSRWARPETQYF.

This clonotype showed up just once. The gene calls are TRBV15 and TRBJ1-3; D ambiguous. This CDR3 region has 15 residues. Germline loops: CDR1 LNHNV, CDR2 YYDKDF (reference sequence). V was clipped by 2 bases and J by 0 bases, with 8 bases between them. CDR3 loop: CATSRNPYSGNTIYF. In DNA, the CDR3 is TGTGCCACCAGCAGAAATCCTTACTCTGGAAACACCATATATTTT.

This chain joins TRBV19 and TRBJ2-7, with D possibly TRBD1 on 6 matching bases. The germline V and J ends were trimmed by 4 bases and 0 bases, with 10 bases remaining between them. The CDR3 sequence is 14 residues long. Germline V gene data show CDR1 as LNHDA and CDR2 as SQIVND (reference sequence). The CDR3 DNA reads TGTGCCAGTAGTAATGGGGACATCTCCTACGAGCAGTACTTC. Its translation: CASSNGDISYEQYF.

This clonotype was observed many times. The chain couples TRBV5-1 to TRBJ1-2, with D unresolved. V lost 0 bases to trimming and J lost 4 bases, with 13 bases between them. CDR1 SGHRS and CDR2 YFSETQ come from the germline V gene. The CDR3 extends over 15 amino acids. CDR3 nucleotides: TGCGCCAGCAGCTTGGGTGGCGACATCCTCTATGGCTACACCTTC. Translation gives CASSLGGDILYGYTF.

The J gene is TRBJ1-1, the V gene TRBV2; the D is unclear. Germline V gene lookup returns CDR1 SNHLY and CDR2 FYNNEI. V was shortened by 5 bases and J by 0 bases, with 13 bases between the two germline ends. This CDR3 comprises 15 residues. This chain's CDR3 is CASSRFRALNTEAFF. CDR3 in DNA: TGTGCCAGCAGTCGCTTTAGGGCCCTGAACACTGAAGCTTTCTTT.

This clonotype was seen just once. This chain joins TRBV29-1 and TRBJ2-1; D is perhaps TRBD2 (6 bases). CDR3 length: 16 amino acids. V shed 2 bases and J shed 7 bases, with 21 bases lying between them. Per germline, CDR1 SQVTM and CDR2 ANQGSEA. The DNA of the CDR3 is TGCAGCGTTGAACTACGCGGGGCGGTGGTACGTAATGAGCAGTTCTTC. Its translation: CSVELRGAVVRNEQFF.

This chain links TRBV9 with TRBJ1-1, with 9 bases fitting TRBD1. Germline V gives CDR1 SGDLS, CDR2 YYNGEE. The CDR3 is 13 amino acids. V lost 4 bases, J lost 7 bases, and 5 bases stayed unmatched. The CDR3 is CASSPDRGGEAFF. The CDR3 region has the DNA TGTGCCAGCAGCCCGGACAGGGGTGGTGAAGCTTTCTTT.

The chain uses TRBV2 and TRBJ2-7; D gene ambiguous. The V and J ends lost 7 bases and 7 bases respectively, with 17 bases between them. The length of the CDR3 is 13 residues. The germline V gene encodes CDR1 SNHLY and CDR2 FYNNEI. The CDR3 sequence is CASTAGVGEEQYF. The CDR3, as DNA: TGTGCCAGCACAGCAGGAGTCGGAGAAGAGCAGTACTTC.

This chain uses TRBV25-1 with TRBJ2-7; D is undetermined. Per the germline V gene, CDR1 is MGHDK and CDR2 is SYGVNS. There are 12 residues in the CDR3. The ends were cut back, 3 bases at V and 2 bases at J, with 5 bases in the middle. CDR3 in amino acids: CASSDVAYEQYF. CDR3 nucleotides: TGTGCCAGCAGTGATGTAGCCTACGAGCAGTACTTC.

CDR3 region: CASSGNLNYGYTF. In nucleotides, the CDR3 is TGTGCCAGCAGTGGTAACCTTAACTATGGCTACACCTTC. The rearrangement joins TRBV2 to TRBJ1-2, with D uncertain. This CDR3 is built from 13 residues. V lost 4 bases, J lost 1 base, and 7 bases lay in between. Germline CDR1 is SNHLY and CDR2 is FYNNEI.

V and J are TRBV7-4 and TRBJ2-1; TRBD2 aligns across 8 bases. V shed 5 bases and J 3 bases; nucleotides not matched to a gene: 6. The CDR3 sequence is 15 residues long. Germline V lookup: CDR1 SGHVT, CDR2 SQSDAQ. The CDR3 spells CASSPSGGVYNEQFF. The CDR3, as DNA: TGTGCCAGCAGCCCAAGCGGGGGAGTCTACAATGAGCAGTTCTTC.

This rearrangement joins TRBV10-3 to TRBJ1-2, with a tentative D call TRBD1 (6 bases). Germline CDR1 and CDR2: ENHRY and SYGVKD. V shed 6 bases and J shed 8 bases, with 13 bases lying between them. This CDR3 is built from 12 residues. The CDR3 reads CAIRGHLIGYTF. CDR3 bases: TGTGCCATCAGGGGACACTTAATCGGCTACACCTTC.